A single TCR beta chain is shown here with its context. This record comes from a study of immune evolution from preneoplasia to lung adenocarcinoma. The table came from immunoSEQ multiplex PCR; TCRdb's copy has only in-frame clones and leaves some out. The data hold 4,900 or so clones, with 70% to 85% observed a single time. Premalignant or tumor cells were enriched by macro-dissection after pathologic assessment. Trimming shortened V by 6 bases and J by 5 bases, and 8 bases separated the two germline ends. CDR1 is KGHSH, CDR2 LQKENI, per germline. The CDR3 extends over 11 amino acids. This TCR was recovered from a person in their sixties or seventies with lung adenocarcinoma. This chain connects TRBV18 to TRBJ2-7; maybe TRBD2 (5 bases). The specimen sequenced was FFPE lung adenocarcinoma in situ tissue. The CDR3 DNA reads TGTGCCAGCTCCGACTATGACGAGCAGTACTTC. Residues: CASSDYDEQYF. Full variable domain (outside the CDR3, taken from reference TRBV18 and TRBJ2-7): NAGVMQNPRHLVRRRGQEARLRCSPMKGHSHVYWYRQLPEEGLKFMVYLQKENIIDESGMPKERFSAEFPKEGPSILRIQQVVRGDSAAYFCASSDYDEQYFGPGTRLTVT.